This T cell receptor beta chain was observed in a study of shared clonotypes between healthy human individuals. Germline trimming cut 5 bases from V and 6 bases from J; bases unmatched to any gene: 6. The CDR3 sequence is 14 residues long. In germline, CDR1 is SGHTA, CDR2 FQGNSA. At deep level, the assay was performed. Clones were read by immunoSEQ multiplex PCR, and TCRdb kept only the in-frame ones, dropping some. The table shows about half a million clones, with about 72% occurring only once. The sample taken for sequencing was PBMCs. The receptor was isolated from a woman aged 40 to 55 in good health. Some clones in this sample may be carry-over from other donors' samples. The rearrangement uses TRBV7-2 and TRBJ2-1, with 8 bases lining up with TRBD1. CDR3 in DNA: TGTGCCAGCAGCCTCCGGACAGGGCCCAATGAGCAGTTCTTC. This encodes CASSLRTGPNEQFF.